A single sample gave rise to the 16 T cell receptor beta chains below, sequenced in a study of CD8+CD57+ T cells in acquired aplastic anemia (dated by TCRdb to 2017 to 2018). The listed sequencing device is Illumina HiSeq 2000. Genomic DNA served as template for TCR beta VDJ combination and CDR3 sequence profiling. The public reads were reanalyzed by TCRdb: fastp trimming at Q25, MiXCR alignment, in-frame beta chains only. Every entry covers one CDR3 protein and lists the most common genes and DNA from its rows. This sample comprises over 150,000 distinct CDR3 sequences, 52% of them detected only once. Clones ranked in the top ten supply approximately 12% of the sample. The patients picked for sequencing were ones in whom flow cytometry had shown an expansion of CD8+CD57+ cells. The sample comprised sorted CD4+, CD8+, or CD8+CD57+ T cells (not recorded which) from PBMCs. These receptors all come from a human donor with aplastic anemia.

The chain joins TRBV20-1 to TRBJ2-3; 7 nucleotides match TRBD1. Germline V gene sequence: CDR1 DFQATT, CDR2 SNEGSKA (reference sequence). There are 16 residues in the CDR3. Trimming removed 3 bases from V and 0 bases from J; junction bases left unmatched: 9. The chain's CDR3 is CSARRGRTTSTDTQYF. The CDR3 DNA reads TGCAGTGCTAGGAGGGGGCGGACGACTAGCACAGATACGCAGTATTTT.

This clonotype was found a few times. This chain connects TRBV2 to TRBJ1-3, with D tentatively TRBD1 (6 bases). Between the trimmed V and J ends, which lost 7 bases and 0 bases, there was a span of 16 bases. The CDR3 consists of 16 residues. CDR1 and CDR2 (germline): SNHLY, FYNNEI. The CDR3 here is CASIRGTRSSGNTIYF. CDR3 DNA: TGTGCCAGCATCCGTGGGACACGAAGCTCTGGAAACACCATATATTTT. The entire variable domain, with the rest obtained from reference TRBV2 and TRBJ1-3, is as follows: EPEVTQTPSHQVTQMGQEVILRCVPISNHLYFYWYRQILGQKVEFLVSFYNNEISEKSEIFDDQFSVERPDGSNFTLKIRSTKLEDSAMYFCASIRGTRSSGNTIYFGEGSWLTVV.

The chain uses TRBV20-1 and TRBJ1-1; weak D call: TRBD1 (6 bases). The CDR3 consists of 13 residues. V was shortened by 7 bases and J by 10 bases, with 22 bases between the two germline ends. Germline CDR1 is DFQATT and CDR2 is SNEGSKA (reference sequence). CDR3 DNA: TGCAGTGTCGAGGGGGTTGGGTTCGGTCGAGCTTTCTTT. It translates to CSVEGVGFGRAFF.

The chain employs TRBV20-1 and TRBJ1-6, with 7 bases matching TRBD1. With 0 bases clipped from V and 8 bases from J, the junction kept 10 bases outside the gene matches. The CDR3 extends over 16 amino acids. Germline assignment: CDR1 DFQATT and CDR2 SNEGSKA (reference sequence). The DNA of the CDR3 is TGCAGTGCTAGAGATTACAGGGACAGCAAGTATTCACCCCTCCACTTT. This gives the protein CSARDYRDSKYSPLHF.

At least ten counts were recorded for this clonotype. The chain employs TRBV13 and TRBJ2-3; 7 bases match TRBD1. The CDR3 consists of 13 residues. CDR1 is PRHDT and CDR2 is FYEKMQ in the germline V gene (reference sequence). The V segment lost 3 bases and the J segment 4 bases; nucleotides outside the gene matches: 1. In DNA, the CDR3 is TGTGCCAGCAGCTTCAGGGGGTCAGATACGCAGTATTTT. Translation gives CASSFRGSDTQYF.

The chain couples TRBV25-1 to TRBJ2-1; D ambiguous. CDR1 is MGHDK, CDR2 SYGVNS, per germline. The CDR3 covers 15 residues. V gave up 6 bases and J gave up 0 bases, with 12 bases separating them. This CDR3 is CASRHAASSYNEQFF. The CDR3 coding sequence is TGTGCCAGCAGACACGCAGCGAGCTCCTACAATGAGCAGTTCTTC.

CDR3: CASSAQNRGSYEQYF. The CDR3 region has the DNA TGTGCCAGCAGTGCTCAAAACAGGGGTTCCTACGAGCAGTACTTC. V and J are TRBV25-1 and TRBJ2-7, with 7 bases aligning to TRBD1. CDR3 length: 15 amino acids. The V gene end was trimmed by 4 bases and the J gene end by 1 base; junction bases not matched to a gene: 7. The germline V gene encodes CDR1 MGHDK and CDR2 SYGVNS.

The genes are TRBV7-6 and TRBJ2-4, with TRBD2 as a possible D gene (6 bases). The CDR3 covers 12 residues. Trimming cost V 2 bases and J 9 bases, with 8 bases left between them. Germline V gene lookup returns CDR1 SGHVS and CDR2 FNYEAQ. The DNA for the CDR3 is TGTGCCAGCAGCTTAAGGGGAGGCATTCAGTACTTC. Amino acids: CASSLRGGIQYF.

This clonotype was recorded at least ten times. The rearrangement links TRBV9 to TRBJ1-1; D gene unclear. Per germline, CDR1 SGDLS and CDR2 YYNGEE. V lost 2 bases and J 1 base, leaving 9 bases between the germline ends. The CDR3 contains 14 residues. The CDR3 nucleotides are TGTGCCAGCAGCGTTAGTCAGAGGAACACTGAAGCTTTCTTT. Translating gives CASSVSQRNTEAFF.

In its sample, this clonotype was seen many times. The chain uses TRBV4-3 and TRBJ2-6; no clear D gene. Between the trimmed V and J ends, which lost 0 bases and 1 base, there was a span of 7 bases. Per germline, CDR1 LGHNA and CDR2 YSLEER. The CDR3 is 16 amino acids. For the CDR3, the DNA is TGCGCCAGCAGCCAAGATTACGGGTCTGGGGCCAACGTCCTGACTTTC. Translation: CASSQDYGSGANVLTF.

This clonotype was counted only a few times. The V and J genes are TRBV7-8 and TRBJ2-7, with 7 bases aligning to TRBD1. With V trimmed by 2 bases and J by 4 bases, 11 bases remained unmatched. CDR1 and CDR2 from the germline V gene are SGHVS and FQNEAQ. CDR3 length: 16 amino acids. CDR3 loop: CASSLTRQGQGYEQYF. CDR3 nucleotides: TGTGCCAGCAGCTTAACCCGACAGGGCCAAGGATACGAGCAGTACTTC.

This clonotype came up a few times. This rearrangement joins TRBV29-1 to TRBJ1-5; D call uncertain. Trimming shortened V by 4 bases and J by 7 bases, and 17 bases separated the two germline ends. CDR1 and CDR2 from the germline V gene are SQVTM and ANQGSEA. The CDR3 runs to 14 residues. CDR3 coding DNA: TGCAGCGTTGTAACACTAGGAGTGAACCAGCCCCAGCATTTT. Encoded protein: CSVVTLGVNQPQHF.

In the case of this clonotype: A read error is possible here, since a much larger clone lies one base away. The V call is TRBV2, the J call TRBJ1-5; D uncertain. Trimming stripped 3 bases from V and 5 bases from J, with 14 bases between. Germline CDR1 is SNHLY and CDR2 is FYNNEI. The CDR3 is 15 residues long. The CDR3 is CASSDGSPIDQPQHF. For the CDR3, the DNA is TGTGCCAGCAGTGACGGCAGCCCAATCGATCAGCCCCAGCATTTT.

About this clonotype itself: A single base separates this from a much larger clone, so it may be a read error. The chain combines TRBV9 with TRBJ2-7; tentative D call: TRBD2 (5 bases). In germline, CDR1 is SGDLS, CDR2 YYNGEE. The CDR3 covers 15 residues. V lost 0 bases, J lost 2 bases, and 12 bases lay in between. The CDR3 is CASSVGSGRPYEQYF. The CDR3 DNA follows: TGTGCCAGCAGCGTAGGGAGCGGCCGGCCCTACGAGCAGTACTTC.

This clonotype has ten or more counts. The V call is TRBV9, the J call TRBJ1-2; D gene ambiguous. The CDR3 contains 13 residues. V lost 0 bases and J lost 7, with 10 bases in between. The germline V gene has CDR1 SGDLS and CDR2 YYNGEE. For the CDR3, the DNA is TGTGCCAGCAGCGTAGGCGGGGTTAGTGGCTACACCTTC. It translates to CASSVGGVSGYTF.

The V call is TRBV29-1, the J call TRBJ2-5; possibly TRBD1 or TRBD2 for D (5 bases each). From germline, CDR1 is SQVTM and CDR2 ANQGSEA. Trimming cost V 5 bases and J 5 bases, with 21 bases left between them. This CDR3 is 15 amino acids long. In DNA, the CDR3 is TGCAGCGTTACTCCCTACGGGACGCCAGGGGAGACCCAGTACTTC. This codes for CSVTPYGTPGETQYF.